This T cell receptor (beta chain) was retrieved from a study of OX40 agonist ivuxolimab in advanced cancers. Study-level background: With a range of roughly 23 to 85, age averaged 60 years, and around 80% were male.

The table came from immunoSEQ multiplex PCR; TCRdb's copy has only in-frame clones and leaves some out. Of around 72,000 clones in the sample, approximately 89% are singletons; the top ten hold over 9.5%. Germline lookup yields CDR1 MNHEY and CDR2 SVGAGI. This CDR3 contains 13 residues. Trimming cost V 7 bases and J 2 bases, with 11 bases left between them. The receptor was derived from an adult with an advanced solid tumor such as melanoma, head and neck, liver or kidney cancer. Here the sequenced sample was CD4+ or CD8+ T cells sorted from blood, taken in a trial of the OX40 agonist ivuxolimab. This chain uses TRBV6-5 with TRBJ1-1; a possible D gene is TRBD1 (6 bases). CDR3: CASTRGVNTEAFF. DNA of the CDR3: TGTGCCAGCACGAGGGGGGTAAACACTGAAGCTTTCTTT.